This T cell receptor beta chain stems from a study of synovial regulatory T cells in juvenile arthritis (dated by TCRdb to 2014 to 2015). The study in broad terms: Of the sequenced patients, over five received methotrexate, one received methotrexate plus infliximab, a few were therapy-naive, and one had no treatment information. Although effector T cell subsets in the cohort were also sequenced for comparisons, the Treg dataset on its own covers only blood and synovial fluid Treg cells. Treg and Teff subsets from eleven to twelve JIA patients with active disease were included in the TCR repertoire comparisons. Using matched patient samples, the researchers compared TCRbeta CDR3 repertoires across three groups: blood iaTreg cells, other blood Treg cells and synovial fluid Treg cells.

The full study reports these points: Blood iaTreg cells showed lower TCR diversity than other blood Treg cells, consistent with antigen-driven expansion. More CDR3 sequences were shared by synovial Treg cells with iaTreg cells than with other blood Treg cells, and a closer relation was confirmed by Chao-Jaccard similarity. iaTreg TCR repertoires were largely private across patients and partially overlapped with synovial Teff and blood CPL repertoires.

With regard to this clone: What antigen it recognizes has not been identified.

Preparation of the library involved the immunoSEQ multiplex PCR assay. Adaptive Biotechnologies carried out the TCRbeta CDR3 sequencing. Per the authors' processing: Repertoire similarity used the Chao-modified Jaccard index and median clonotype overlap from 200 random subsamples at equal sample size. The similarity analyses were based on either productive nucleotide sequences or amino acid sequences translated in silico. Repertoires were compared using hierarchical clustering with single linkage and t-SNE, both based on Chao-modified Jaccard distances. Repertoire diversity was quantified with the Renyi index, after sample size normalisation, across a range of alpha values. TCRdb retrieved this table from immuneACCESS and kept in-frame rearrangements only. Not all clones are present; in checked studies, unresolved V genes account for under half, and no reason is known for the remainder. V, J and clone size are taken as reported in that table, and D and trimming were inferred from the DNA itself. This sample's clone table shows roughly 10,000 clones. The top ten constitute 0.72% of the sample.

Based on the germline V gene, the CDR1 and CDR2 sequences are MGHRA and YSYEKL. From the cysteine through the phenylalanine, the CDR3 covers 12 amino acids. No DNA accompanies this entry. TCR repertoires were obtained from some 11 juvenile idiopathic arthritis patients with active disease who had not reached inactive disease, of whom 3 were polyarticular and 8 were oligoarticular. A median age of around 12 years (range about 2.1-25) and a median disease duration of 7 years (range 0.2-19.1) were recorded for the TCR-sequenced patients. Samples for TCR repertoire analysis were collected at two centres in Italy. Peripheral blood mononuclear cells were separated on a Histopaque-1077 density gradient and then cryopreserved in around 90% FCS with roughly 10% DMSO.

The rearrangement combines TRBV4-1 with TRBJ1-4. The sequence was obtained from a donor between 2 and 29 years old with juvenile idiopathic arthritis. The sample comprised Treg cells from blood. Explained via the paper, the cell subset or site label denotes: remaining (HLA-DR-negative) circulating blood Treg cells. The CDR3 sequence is CASSLSGEKLFF.